This T cell receptor beta chain was documented in a study of regulatory T cells in long-lasting Graves disease. The TCR beta library used iRepertoire HTBI primers with Arm-PCR amplification of CDR3. One entry per CDR3 protein, called by TCRdb with MiXCR from the multiplex PCR reads. The sample carries around 250,000 distinct CDR3 sequences, under 20% recorded once. The length of the CDR3 is 16 residues. V shed 4 bases and J shed 2 bases, with 17 bases lying between them. CDR1 and CDR2 from the germline V gene are SGHAT and FQNNGV. Documented time point: newly diagnosed GD, antithyroid drugs for less than 3 months. There was RNA extracted from PBMCs, and the TCR library was made from it. Approximately 8.2-milliliter peripheral blood samples went into EDTA tubes. These data are also associated with another study on T cells in Graves' hyperthyroidism and ophthalmopathy. From that second work: Those with hyperthyroidism were 18 to 65 years old, newly diagnosed, and ill for under 2 months. Most clonotypes expanded in thyroid above 0.001 were likewise present in blood.

The origin of this receptor is a woman in her 30s with Graves disease. This sample comprised peripheral blood mononuclear cells (PBMCs), obtained at new diagnosis, from a patient treated with antithyroid drugs. This sequence joins TRBV11-2 and TRBJ1-2, with D tentatively TRBD1 (5 bases). CDR3 sequence (DNA): TGTGCCAGCAGCTCTCCTCGCAGGACACTAAACTATGGCTACACCTTC. Protein: CASSSPRRTLNYGYTF.